A selection of T cell receptor beta chains follows, all from one sample in a study of post-analysis software for immune sequencing data. Each CDR3 protein is one row after TCRdb ran MiXCR on the PCR reads. The sample shows roughly 570,000 distinct CDR3 sequences, approximately 31% of them seen only once. The material sequenced was blood. The receptors shown here come from a girl under 18 with multiple sclerosis. CDR3s include the opening cysteine and the closing phenylalanine or tryptophan. The order of the fields is D gene, clone size, V gene, J gene, CDR3 DNA, CDR3 protein. The D gene is left open where the match is weak. Not every row has a clone size; where given, it reads once, few, many or a size class.

-	many	TRBV29-1	TRBJ1-5	TGCAGCGCCAGGGACGGGGGTAATCAGCCCCAGCATTTT	CSARDGGNQPQHF
-	-	TRBV28	TRBJ1-2	TGTGCCAGCAGTCCCCCTCGAGATGCCCTCTGGGGCTACACCTTC	CASSPPRDALWGYTF
-	few	TRBV6-5	TRBJ1-1	TGTGCCAGCAGGACCACAGGAACTGAAGCTTTCTTT	CASRTTGTEAFF
-	-	TRBV7-8	TRBJ1-5	TGTGCCAGCAGCTTAGGGGCCCAGCCAGATAGCAATCAGCCCCAGCATTTT	CASSLGAQPDSNQPQHF
TRBD1	-	TRBV5-1	TRBJ1-6	TGCGCCAGCCAAAAAGAAGAGAGGGGGCAGTTGAATTCACCCCTCCACTTT	CASQKEERGQLNSPLHF
-	-	TRBV29-1	TRBJ2-3	TGCAGCGTCCCCCTAAGGCGGGGTAGGGGCACAGATACACAGTATTTT	CSVPLRRGRGTDTQYF
TRBD1	few	TRBV11-2	TRBJ1-6	TGTGCCAGCAGCTTAGAGGGACAGGTCCATTCACCCCTCCACTTT	CASSLEGQVHSPLHF
TRBD1	-	TRBV5-1	TRBJ2-7	TGCGCCAGCATGTCCGGGACAGGGACCTACGAGCAGTACTTC	CASMSGTGTYEQYF
TRBD1	-	TRBV12-3/TRBV12-4	TRBJ1-4	TGTGCCAGCAGTCTGGACAGGCGTAATGAAAAACTGTTTTTT	CASSLDRRNEKLFF
TRBD2	few	TRBV13	TRBJ2-3	TGTGCCAGCAGCATGGCTAGCGGGGGTACGCAGTATTTT	CASSMASGGTQYF
-	few	TRBV9	TRBJ2-5	TGTGCCAGCAGCGTAGATATGGGTCAAGAGACCCAGTACTTC	CASSVDMGQETQYF
-	-	TRBV7-9	TRBJ1-5	TGTGCCAGCAGCTGGGGAGCGGGTGACAACCAGCCCCAGCATTTT	CASSWGAGDNQPQHF
TRBD2	few	TRBV20-1	TRBJ2-1	TGCAGTACTGGTCTTTTAGCGGGGGGTGTCTACAATGAGCAGTTCTTC	CSTGLLAGGVYNEQFF
-	-	TRBV10-3	TRBJ1-5	TGTGCCATCAGTGGACATGGTGATCAGCCCCAGCATTTT	CAISGHGDQPQHF
-	few	TRBV20-1	TRBJ2-5	TGCAGTGCTGCGGTGGTGGAGACCCAGTACTTC	CSAAVVETQYF
-	-	TRBV7-9	TRBJ2-5	TGTGCCAGCAGCTTACCCCAGGGGAACCAAGAGACCCAGTACTTC	CASSLPQGNQETQYF
TRBD1	few	TRBV20-1	TRBJ2-1	TGCAGTGCTAACGTACAGGGGATCTACAATGAGCAGTTCTTC	CSANVQGIYNEQFF
TRBD2	-	TRBV5-1	TRBJ2-7	TGCGCCAGCAGCTTCAACGGGGGGTCGGTCTACGAGCAGTACTTC	CASSFNGGSVYEQYF
TRBD1	once	TRBV29-1	TRBJ1-1	TGCAGCGCCTCAACAGGGGGCTTTTATGAGGACACTGAAGCTTTCTTT	CSASTGGFYEDTEAFF
-	few	TRBV28	TRBJ2-3	TGTGCCAGCAATCCCCGACAGAACACAGATACGCAGTATTTT	CASNPRQNTDTQYF
-	few	TRBV6-5	TRBJ2-1	TGTGCCAGCAGTATGCGCAATGAGCAGTTCTTC	CASSMRNEQFF
-	few	TRBV7-3	TRBJ2-3	TGTGCCAGCAGCCCCGGTGTTAGCGTAGCAGATACGCAGTATTTT	CASSPGVSVADTQYF
-	many	TRBV7-2	TRBJ2-7	TGTGCCAGCAGCCGGTCTTATGGCGAGCAGTACTTC	CASSRSYGEQYF
TRBD1	once	TRBV7-9	TRBJ1-2	TGTGCCAGCAGCGAGGGAGGCCAGGGGGACACCTTC	CASSEGGQGDTF